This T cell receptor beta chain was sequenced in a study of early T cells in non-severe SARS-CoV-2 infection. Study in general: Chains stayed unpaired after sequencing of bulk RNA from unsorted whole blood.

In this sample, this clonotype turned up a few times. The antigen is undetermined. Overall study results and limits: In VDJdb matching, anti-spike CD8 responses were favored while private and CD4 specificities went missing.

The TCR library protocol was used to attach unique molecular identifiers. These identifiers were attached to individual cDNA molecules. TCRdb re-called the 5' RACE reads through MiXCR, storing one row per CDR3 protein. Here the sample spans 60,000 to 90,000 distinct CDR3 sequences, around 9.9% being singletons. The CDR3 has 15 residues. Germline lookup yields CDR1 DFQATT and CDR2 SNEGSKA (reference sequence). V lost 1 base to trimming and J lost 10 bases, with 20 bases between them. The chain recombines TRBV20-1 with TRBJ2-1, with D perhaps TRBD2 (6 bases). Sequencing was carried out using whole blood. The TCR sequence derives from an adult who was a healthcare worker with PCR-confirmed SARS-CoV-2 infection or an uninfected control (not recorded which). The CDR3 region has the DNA TGCAGTGCTAGAGGTCTCATGGGGGGAGTCGGCGAGCAGTTCTTC. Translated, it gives CSARGLMGGVGEQFF.